One sample yielded the 23 T cell receptor beta chains listed below, sequenced in a study of shared clonotypes between healthy human individuals. Here immunoSEQ multiplex PCR was the method, and the copy in TCRdb shows in-frame clones only, minus some. The sample holds around 2.5 million clones; more than 85% are singletons and the top ten take more than 0.35%. Specimen: naive CD4+ T cells from PBMCs. Subset defined: CD45RA+ positively selected. The source is a man in his late teens or twenties in good health. Some clones in this sample may be carry-over from other donors' samples.

The chain links TRBV4-3 to TRBJ2-7; D is possibly TRBD2 (5 bases). V gave up 4 bases and J gave up 1 base, with 14 bases separating them. From germline, CDR1 is LGHNA and CDR2 YSLEER. This CDR3 is built from 15 residues. CDR3 in amino acids: CASSRERTGSYEQYF. Here the CDR3 DNA reads TGCGCCAGCAGCCGAGAGCGGACCGGATCCTACGAGCAGTACTTC.

The V gene is TRBV4-2, the J gene TRBJ1-2; 10 nucleotides match TRBD1. With V trimmed by 0 bases and J by 8 bases, 9 bases remained unmatched. The CDR3 covers 16 residues. Germline-derived CDR1 and CDR2 are LGHNA and YNFKEQ. The CDR3 coding sequence is TGTGCCAGCAGCCAAGACCCTAGACAGGGGGCGGGGGGCTACACCTTC. This sequence encodes CASSQDPRQGAGGYTF.

DNA for the CDR3: TGTGCCAGCAGCATGGGGGTTACGGGCGGGGAGCTGTTTTTT. It codes for CASSMGVTGGELFF. The chain has TRBV5-4 and TRBJ2-2; D is perhaps TRBD1 or TRBD2 (5 bases each). Trimming stripped 4 bases from V and 7 bases from J, with 14 bases between. Germline CDR1 and CDR2: SGHNT and YYREEE (reference sequence). The CDR3 has 14 residues.

V gene TRBV27 combines with J gene TRBJ2-4; TRBD2 is a possible D gene (5 bases). The CDR3 sequence is 17 residues long. Germline CDR1 MNHEY, CDR2 SMNVEV (reference sequence). V lost 5 bases, J lost 0 bases, and 17 bases lay in between. CDR3 sequence reads: CASSPSTGTLAKNIQYF. DNA for the CDR3: TGTGCCAGCAGTCCTTCGACGGGAACCCTAGCCAAAAACATTCAGTACTTC.

This chain connects TRBV9 to TRBJ1-2; D is unclear. The CDR3 runs 14 residues. Germline lookup yields CDR1 SGDLS and CDR2 YYNGEE. V shed 4 bases and J shed 4 bases, with 14 bases lying between them. CDR3 in DNA: TGTGCCAGCAGCCTAAATCTTGATCGCTATGGCTACACCTTC. This sequence encodes CASSLNLDRYGYTF.

The chain has TRBV10-3 and TRBJ2-7; D is ambiguous. Trimming removed 0 bases from V and 0 bases from J, with 6 bases in between. The germline gives CDR1 ENHRY, CDR2 SYGVKD. The CDR3 has 14 residues. The CDR3 sequence: CAISESPSSYEQYF. The CDR3 nucleotides are TGTGCCATCAGTGAGTCCCCCAGCTCCTACGAGCAGTACTTC.

The chain combines TRBV11-2 with TRBJ2-7; TRBD1 aligns across 9 bases. CDR1 is SGHAT, CDR2 FQNNGV, per germline. The CDR3 is 12 residues long. Trimming took 1 base from V and 12 from J; bases not matched to a gene: 4. The CDR3: CASSLGGTGWYF. The CDR3 DNA reads TGTGCCAGCAGCTTAGGGGGGACAGGGTGGTACTTC.

This rearrangement joins TRBV10-3 to TRBJ2-5, with 8 positions matching TRBD1. V trimming: 6 bases; J trimming: 1 base; junction bases outside the gene matches: 4. Germline V gives CDR1 ENHRY, CDR2 SYGVKD. The CDR3 loop spans 14 amino acids. CDR3 sequence: CAIRPGQGQETQYF. The CDR3 DNA reads as TGTGCCATCAGACCTGGACAGGGCCAAGAGACCCAGTACTTC.

V usage is TRBV4-3 and J usage is TRBJ1-4; TRBD1 is a possible D gene (6 bases). The germline V and J ends were trimmed by 1 base and 7 bases, with 13 bases remaining between them. Germline values: CDR1 LGHNA, CDR2 YSLEER. This CDR3 has 15 residues. The CDR3 DNA reads TGCGCCAGCAGCCAAGGGAGGGGGAATGGTGAAAAACTGTTTTTT. The encoded protein is CASSQGRGNGEKLFF.

This clone was observed a handful of times. The sample holds other DNA sequences that translate to the same CDR3. The V gene is TRBV18, the J gene TRBJ2-5; D is ambiguous. Trimming took off 3 bases at V and 4 bases at J, with 3 bases between the two ends. Germline V CDR1 and CDR2: KGHSH, LQKENI. This CDR3 region has 11 residues. The CDR3 is CASSPGETQYF. For the CDR3, the DNA is TGTGCCAGCTCACCCGGAGAGACCCAGTACTTC.

Regarding this clone: The same CDR3 can be traced to other DNA sequences in this sample. J is TRBJ1-1 and V is TRBV6-5, with 7 bases fitting TRBD1. Germline loops: CDR1 MNHEY, CDR2 SVGAGI. Trimming removed 4 bases from V and 2 bases from J; junction bases left unmatched: 4. There are 14 residues in the CDR3. The CDR3 reads CASSSNRGNTEAFF. As DNA, the CDR3 is TGTGCCAGCAGTTCCAACAGGGGAAACACTGAAGCTTTCTTT.

V usage is TRBV10-3 and J usage is TRBJ2-7, with 8 bases matching TRBD1. CDR1 and CDR2 (germline): ENHRY, SYGVKD. The CDR3 has 15 amino acids. The J segment lost 6 bases and the V segment lost 3 bases, leaving 10 bases of the junction unmatched. For the CDR3, the DNA is TGTGCCATCAGTGATTCCGACGACGGGACAGGCGAGCAGTACTTC. This gives the protein CAISDSDDGTGEQYF.

J is TRBJ1-1 and V is TRBV7-9; a possible D gene is TRBD1 (5 bases). This CDR3 spans 16 amino acids. V was cut by 2 bases and J by 1 base, with 14 bases left in between. CDR1 is SEHNR, CDR2 FQNEAQ, per germline (reference sequence). The CDR3 sequence: CASSLPSGGGNTEAFF. The CDR3 nucleotides are TGTGCCAGCAGCTTACCCTCAGGTGGGGGGAACACTGAAGCTTTCTTT.

The chain employs TRBV28 and TRBJ2-7; possible D gene TRBD2, 5 bases. Germline V CDR1 and CDR2: MDHEN, SYDVKM. The V end lost 5 bases, the J end lost 7 bases, and 24 bases lay between the germline ends. The CDR3 sequence is 16 residues long. The CDR3 nucleotides are TGTGCCAGCAGTACCGGCGGCCAGCGGCGCCTTGGGGAGCAGTACTTC. Amino acids: CASSTGGQRRLGEQYF.

V is TRBV19 and J is TRBJ1-4; 7 nucleotides match TRBD1. The CDR3 length is 13 residues. V gave up 5 bases and J gave up 14 bases; unmatched junction bases: 11. Germline CDR1 and CDR2: LNHDA and SQIVND (reference sequence). CDR3 in DNA: TGTGCCAGTAGTTACGACACAGGGGCTATGCTGTTTTTT. This translates into CASSYDTGAMLFF.

The rearrangement uses TRBV30 and TRBJ2-1; 7 bases fit TRBD2. Germline values: CDR1 GTSNPN, CDR2 SVGIG (reference sequence). The J segment lost 10 bases and the V segment lost 5 bases, leaving 5 bases of the junction unmatched. The CDR3 has 11 amino acids. The CDR3 here is CAWGEGSEQFF. CDR3 sequence (DNA): TGTGCCTGGGGGGAGGGTTCCGAGCAGTTCTTC.

This chain joins TRBV7-9 and TRBJ2-1, with D tentatively TRBD2 (5 bases). The CDR3 sequence is 12 residues long. Germline CDR1 is SEHNR and CDR2 is FQNEAQ (reference sequence). Written as DNA, the CDR3 is TGTGCGAGCGGAGGAACGAAGACTGAGCAGTTCTTC. It encodes CASGGTKTEQFF.

V is TRBV6-1 and J is TRBJ2-3; no definite D call. Germline V gene data show CDR1 as MNHNS and CDR2 as SASEGT. The V and J ends lost 1 base and 4 bases respectively, with 9 bases between them. The CDR3 is 14 amino acids. The CDR3 nucleotides are TGTGCCAGCAGTGAAGGCCCCCCCGCAGATACGCAGTATTTT. Residues: CASSEGPPADTQYF.

Comment on this clone: The same CDR3 can be traced to other DNA sequences in this sample. The chain employs TRBV5-4 and TRBJ2-1, with D unresolved. Looked up from germline, CDR1 is SGHNT and CDR2 is YYREEE (reference sequence). V was clipped by 0 bases and J by 2 bases, with 6 bases between them. The CDR3 has 14 amino acids. The CDR3 region has the DNA TGTGCCAGCAGCTTGGACGGAACCTACAATGAGCAGTTCTTC. As protein: CASSLDGTYNEQFF.

This clone was seen once. This chain connects TRBV23-1 to TRBJ2-6; no clear D. TRBV23-1 is designated an ORF whose function remains uncertain. The CDR3 spans 14 residues. V was pared by 6 bases and J by 2 bases, with 8 bases between. The CDR3 sequence: CASSPPPGANVLTF. Here the CDR3 DNA reads TGCGCCAGCAGCCCCCCCCCTGGGGCCAACGTCCTGACTTTC.

The chain has TRBV9 and TRBJ2-2; tentatively, D is TRBD2 (5 bases). The CDR3 runs 14 residues. The V and J ends lost 6 bases and 7 bases respectively, with 16 bases between them. The germline V gene has CDR1 SGDLS and CDR2 YYNGEE. For the CDR3, the DNA is TGTGCCAGCACCGGGGTTGTTAACGGCGGGGAGCTGTTTTTT. The encoded protein is CASTGVVNGGELFF.

The chain links TRBV7-9 to TRBJ1-1, with 7 bases matching TRBD1. V lost 5 bases, J lost 4 bases, and 7 bases stayed unmatched. The CDR3 runs to 14 residues. The germline V gene encodes CDR1 SEHNR and CDR2 FQNEAQ (reference sequence). In DNA form, the CDR3 reads TGTGCCAGCAGCCGAGGGGGCGCGGGCACTGAAGCTTTCTTT. Amino acids: CASSRGGAGTEAFF.

The chain couples TRBV28 to TRBJ2-2; D is perhaps TRBD1 or TRBD2 (5 bases each). Germline CDR1 is MDHEN and CDR2 is SYDVKM. The CDR3 contains 16 residues. V was trimmed by 4 bases and J by 6 bases, leaving 18 bases between them. CDR3 sequence reads: CASSSAGTVRAGELFF. The CDR3 bases are TGTGCCAGCAGTTCGGCCGGGACGGTGAGGGCCGGGGAGCTGTTTTTT.